Each of the 13 T cell receptor beta chains below was sequenced from the same sample in a study of blood T cell repertoires in COVID-19. Assay: immunoSEQ multiplex PCR; the TCRdb copy retains only in-frame clones and omits some. Among some 50,000 clones listed, about nine tenths were seen once. Sequenced input: peripheral blood. Source of these receptors: a man in his forties with acute or convalescent COVID-19.

The chain carries TRBV5-4 and TRBJ2-7; 7 bases are shared with TRBD2. Germline assignment: CDR1 SGHNT and CDR2 YYREEE (reference sequence). Unmatched junction bases numbered 18, after V lost 2 bases and J lost 4 bases. The CDR3 contains 18 residues. The CDR3 protein is CASSLGPLFAGASYEQYF. Here the CDR3 DNA reads TGTGCCAGCAGCTTAGGACCTCTCTTCGCGGGAGCCTCGTACGAGCAGTACTTC.

The chain employs TRBV9 and TRBJ2-3, with 14 positions matching TRBD2. The CDR3 covers 18 residues. V lost 3 bases and J lost 1; bases outside the gene matches: 7. Per germline, CDR1 SGDLS and CDR2 YYNGEE. CDR3 bases: TGTGCCAGCAGCGGACTAGCGGGAGGGCCGGAGGGCACAGATACGCAGTATTTT. Encoded protein: CASSGLAGGPEGTDTQYF. The whole variable domain, filled in from reference TRBV9 and TRBJ2-3, reads DSGVTQTPKHLITATGQRVTLRCSPRSGDLSVYWYQQSLDQGLQFLIQYYNGEERAKGNILERFSAQQFPDLHSELNLSSLELGDSALYFCASSGLAGGPEGTDTQYFGPGTRLTVL.

This chain joins TRBV7-8 and TRBJ2-7; TRBD1 might be the D (6 bases). Trimming stripped 4 bases from V and 0 bases from J, with 13 bases between. The CDR3 loop spans 15 amino acids. From germline, CDR1 is SGHVS and CDR2 FQNEAQ. DNA of the CDR3: TGTGCCAGCAGCTCGACAGACAGGAACTCCTACGAGCAGTACTTC. Translated, it gives CASSSTDRNSYEQYF.

V is TRBV25-1 and J is TRBJ2-2, with TRBD1 matching over 10 bases. Unmatched junction bases numbered 12, after V lost 0 bases and J lost 8 bases. The germline gives CDR1 MGHDK, CDR2 SYGVNS. This CDR3 has 18 amino acids. CDR3 sequence reads: CASSEYITGQGEGGELFF. The CDR3 nucleotides are TGTGCCAGCAGTGAATATATAACAGGACAGGGGGAGGGAGGGGAGCTGTTTTTT.

This clone was found once. This chain joins TRBV2 and TRBJ2-7; 7 nucleotides match TRBD1. Germline CDR1 SNHLY, CDR2 FYNNEI. There are 14 residues in the CDR3. With 8 bases clipped from V and 3 bases from J, the junction kept 10 bases outside the gene matches. The DNA for the CDR3 is TGTGCCAGCGCTTTCGGACAGGAAAGCTACGAGCAGTACTTC. Protein sequence: CASAFGQESYEQYF.

The chain combines TRBV7-9 with TRBJ1-2; possibly TRBD1 for D (6 bases). From germline, CDR1 is SEHNR and CDR2 FQNEAQ (reference sequence). The CDR3 runs to 16 residues. V lost 0 bases to trimming and J lost 0 bases, with 11 bases between them. This CDR3 is CASSLAGQGSNYGYTF. As DNA, the CDR3 is TGTGCCAGCAGCTTAGCGGGGCAGGGGTCTAACTATGGCTACACCTTC.

This clone is a singleton in its sample. The rearrangement joins TRBV19 to TRBJ2-7, with D maybe TRBD1 (6 bases). Looked up from germline, CDR1 is LNHDA and CDR2 is SQIVND (reference sequence). V lost 8 bases, J lost 3 bases, and 23 bases lay in between. The CDR3 contains 16 residues. The CDR3 reads CASAGEKAGARYEQYF. The CDR3 DNA is TGTGCCAGTGCAGGCGAGAAGGCAGGGGCTCGCTACGAGCAGTACTTC.

The rearrangement joins TRBV7-2 to TRBJ1-2; D is undetermined. In germline, CDR1 is SGHTA, CDR2 FQGNSA. The CDR3 is 13 amino acids. Trimming left V 2 bases short and J 8 bases short, with 12 bases between. The CDR3 DNA reads TGTGCCAGCAGCTTATTTATTCTAGAGGGCTACACCTTC. Amino acids: CASSLFILEGYTF.

The J gene is TRBJ2-5, the V gene TRBV5-4; TRBD1 is a possible D gene (6 bases). The CDR3 totals 15 residues. Germline V CDR1 and CDR2: SGHNT, YYREEE (reference sequence). V was trimmed by 0 bases and J by 2 bases, leaving 11 bases between them. The CDR3 here is CASSLEQGKQETQYF. The CDR3 coding sequence is TGTGCCAGCAGCTTGGAACAGGGCAAACAAGAGACCCAGTACTTC.

The J gene is TRBJ2-1, the V gene TRBV27; a possible D gene is TRBD1 (5 bases). Germline V gene sequence: CDR1 MNHEY, CDR2 SMNVEV (reference sequence). With 6 bases removed from V and 5 bases from J, the gap between germline ends came to 8 bases. The CDR3 extends over 12 amino acids. CDR3 region: CASSRANNEQFF. DNA for the CDR3: TGTGCCAGCAGCAGGGCTAACAATGAGCAGTTCTTC.

V gene TRBV19 combines with J gene TRBJ2-7, with a weak D call TRBD1 (6 bases). CDR3 size: 13 residues. The V end lost 9 bases, the J end lost 4 bases, and 16 bases lay between the germline ends. CDR1 LNHDA and CDR2 SQIVND come from the germline V gene (reference sequence). CDR3 in amino acids: CASGAGRGYEQYF. The CDR3 DNA reads TGTGCCAGCGGGGCGGGCAGGGGTTACGAGCAGTACTTC.

J is TRBJ2-5 and V is TRBV12-3 or TRBV12-4; TRBD2 matches 7 bases. The CDR3 spans 13 residues. Losses at the gene ends were 2 bases for V and 5 bases for J; bases not matched to a gene: 2. The CDR3 region is CASSLRGSETQYF. The DNA of the CDR3 is TGTGCCAGCAGTTTACGCGGGAGTGAGACCCAGTACTTC.

Here the CDR3 reads CASSRLAETHTQYF. Written as DNA, the CDR3 is TGTGCCAGCTCTCGACTAGCGGAGACCCATACGCAGTATTTT. The rearrangement joins TRBV11-3 to TRBJ2-3; 9 bases align to TRBD2. With 8 bases clipped from V and 7 bases from J, the junction kept 10 bases outside the gene matches. The CDR3 extends over 14 amino acids. Germline lookup yields CDR1 SGHNT and CDR2 YENEEA.